The 22 T cell receptor beta chains below come from one sample, sequenced in a study of T cells in Graves' hyperthyroidism and ophthalmopathy. RNA transcripts gave rise to amplified TCR beta CDR3 regions. Initially, a first-round RT-PCR of the TCR CDR3 employed the HTBI primer set. TCRdb analysed the multiplex PCR reads with MiXCR anew, one entry per CDR3 protein. The data contain around 600,000 distinct CDR3 sequences, roughly 15% of them singletons. Source material: blood. Every receptor here comes from a woman in her fifties or sixties with Graves' ophthalmopathy.

The chain uses TRBV5-1 and TRBJ2-7, with D possibly TRBD1 on 6 matching bases. The length of the CDR3 is 16 residues. In germline, CDR1 is SGHRS, CDR2 YFSETQ. The V gene lost 3 bases and the J gene lost 2 bases, with 18 bases spanning the gap. CDR3 region: CASSSDSTYSTYEQYF. The CDR3 bases are TGCGCCAGCAGCTCGGACAGTACCTATAGTACCTACGAGCAGTACTTC. Together with reference TRBV5-1 and TRBJ2-7, the CDR3 gives the full variable domain: KAGVTQTPRYLIKTRGQQVTLSCSPISGHRSVSWYQQTPGQGLQFLFEYFSETQRNKGNFPGRFSGRQFSNSRSEMNVSTLELGDSALYLCASSSDSTYSTYEQYFGPGTRLTVT.

This clonotype showed up many times. The chain carries TRBV7-9 and TRBJ2-7, with 9 bases lining up with TRBD1. With 5 bases clipped from V and 3 bases from J, the junction kept 11 bases outside the gene matches. Germline CDR1 is SEHNR and CDR2 is FQNEAQ (reference sequence). There are 16 residues in the CDR3. For the CDR3, the DNA is TGTGCCAGCAGCAACGACCCGGGACAGGGAAGCTACGAGCAGTACTTC. It yields the protein CASSNDPGQGSYEQYF.

CDR3 sequence (DNA): TGTGCCAGCAGATCCCGCGGTCAAGATACGCAGTATTTT. As protein: CASRSRGQDTQYF. The chain employs TRBV6-1 and TRBJ2-3; D uncertain. The CDR3 contains 13 residues. Between the trimmed V and J ends, which lost 6 bases and 5 bases, there was a span of 12 bases. Germline CDR1 MNHNS, CDR2 SASEGT.

This clonotype showed up just a few times. V usage is TRBV9 and J usage is TRBJ2-7; D is ambiguous. This CDR3 is built from 14 residues. Germline-derived CDR1 and CDR2 are SGDLS and YYNGEE. Trimming took off 0 bases at V and 2 bases at J, with 9 bases between the two ends. CDR3 nucleotides: TGTGCCAGCAGCGTAGGGGCAGGAACCTACGAGCAGTACTTC. Encoded protein: CASSVGAGTYEQYF.

The rearrangement joins TRBV20-1 to TRBJ1-2, with D unresolved. Germline V CDR1 and CDR2: DFQATT, SNEGSKA (reference sequence). Trimming stripped 2 bases from V and 4 bases from J, with 11 bases between. The CDR3 is 13 amino acids. CDR3 sequence reads: CSARTDPSYGYTF. In DNA, the CDR3 is TGCAGTGCTAGAACGGACCCATCCTATGGCTACACCTTC.

This clonotype was seen ten or more times. The rearrangement links TRBV20-1 to TRBJ2-1; D may be TRBD2 (5 bases). This CDR3 spans 14 amino acids. Germline V gives CDR1 DFQATT, CDR2 SNEGSKA (reference sequence). V was clipped by 3 bases and J by 0 bases, with 9 bases between them. The CDR3 bases are TGCAGTGCTAGCGCTAGCAGCTCCTACAATGAGCAGTTCTTC. Protein product: CSASASSSYNEQFF.

This clonotype was observed many times. V and J are TRBV29-1 and TRBJ1-2; 8 positions match TRBD1. Germline CDR1 is SQVTM and CDR2 is ANQGSEA. The CDR3 loop spans 12 amino acids. V gave up 5 bases and J gave up 2 bases; unmatched junction bases: 1. The CDR3, as DNA: TGCAGCGTTTCAGGGGGCAACTATGGCTACACCTTC. This sequence encodes CSVSGGNYGYTF.

This clonotype was detected many times. The CDR3 nucleotides are TGTGCCAGCAGCCAACAGGGGGAGATGAACACTGAAGCTTTCTTT. Its protein product is CASSQQGEMNTEAFF. J is TRBJ1-1 and V is TRBV27; TRBD1 matches at 8 bases. The CDR3 is made up of 15 amino acids. V shed 6 bases, J shed 0 bases, and the junction held 6 bases outside the gene matches. Germline assignment: CDR1 MNHEY and CDR2 SMNVEV (reference sequence).

In this sample, this clonotype turned up many times. The chain links TRBV5-4 to TRBJ2-5; 7 bases line up with TRBD1. Trimming took 3 bases from V and 2 from J; bases not matched to a gene: 10. Germline CDR1 SGHNT, CDR2 YYREEE (reference sequence). The CDR3 length is 16 residues. This CDR3 is CASSWGQNGVQETQYF. As DNA, the CDR3 is TGTGCCAGCAGCTGGGGACAGAATGGCGTGCAAGAGACCCAGTACTTC.

This clonotype was seen ten or more times. The chain couples TRBV28 to TRBJ2-3; TRBD1 might be the D (6 bases). Germline V CDR1 and CDR2: MDHEN, SYDVKM. V lost 8 bases and J 4 bases, leaving 19 bases between the germline ends. This CDR3 is 15 amino acids long. CDR3 DNA sequence: TGTGCCAGCCCCCCCTCAGGGGAAGTGGCAGATACGCAGTATTTT. Its translation is CASPPSGEVADTQYF.

In its sample, this clonotype was seen a few times. The chain recombines TRBV28 with TRBJ2-1; 13 nucleotides line up with TRBD2. Per the germline V gene, CDR1 is MDHEN and CDR2 is SYDVKM. This CDR3 region has 18 residues. V dropped 5 bases and J dropped 3; count of bases not matched to a gene: 10. The DNA for the CDR3 is TGTGCCAGCAGTGTAGGACTAGCGGGAGAGGGGCTCTACAATGAGCAGTTCTTC. Its translation is CASSVGLAGEGLYNEQFF.

The table lists this clonotype with many counts. In DNA form, the CDR3 reads TGTGCCAGCAGAGCTGGAAACACCATATATTTT. Translated, it gives CASRAGNTIYF. The rearrangement uses TRBV9 and TRBJ1-3; D remains ambiguous. Per germline, CDR1 SGDLS and CDR2 YYNGEE. This CDR3 region has 11 residues. V was shortened by 5 bases and J by 2 bases, with 2 bases between the two germline ends.

About this clonotype itself: This may come from a read error, since a much larger clone is one base off. This chain uses TRBV7-2 with TRBJ2-1; tentative D call: TRBD2 (6 bases). The germline V gene has CDR1 SGHTA and CDR2 FQGNSA. The CDR3 spans 11 residues. CDR3: CASSSGTEQSF. CDR3 DNA: TGTGCCAGCAGCTCCGGGACTGAGCAGTCCTTC. The full variable domain, completed using reference TRBV7-2 and TRBJ2-1, is GAGVSQSPSNKVTEKGKDVELRCDPISGHTALYWYRQSLGQGLEFLIYFQGNSAPDKSGLPSDRFSAERTGGSVSTLTIQRTQQEDSAVYLCASSSGTEQSFGPGTRLTVL.

The J gene is TRBJ2-1, the V gene TRBV5-1; 13 bases match TRBD2. Germline CDR1 and CDR2: SGHRS and YFSETQ. Losses at the gene ends were 3 bases for V and 7 bases for J; bases not matched to a gene: 10. The CDR3 extends over 17 amino acids. CDR3 DNA sequence: TGCGCCAGCAGCTCTGAAGTGGGACTAGCGGGATCGAATGAGCAGTTCTTC. Translation gives CASSSEVGLAGSNEQFF.

V usage is TRBV29-1 and J usage is TRBJ2-4; no definite D call. The CDR3 is 16 amino acids. V lost 4 bases to trimming and J lost 0 bases, with 16 bases between them. Germline V CDR1 and CDR2: SQVTM, ANQGSEA. CDR3 nucleotides: TGCAGCGTTGGGTTCCAGGTTACGGGAGCCAAAAACATTCAGTACTTC. Amino acids: CSVGFQVTGAKNIQYF.

In this sample, this clonotype turned up many times. The gene calls are TRBV2 and TRBJ1-1, with D tentatively TRBD1 (5 bases). The germline V gene encodes CDR1 SNHLY and CDR2 FYNNEI. Trimming cost V 6 bases and J 1 base, with 9 bases left between them. The CDR3 contains 13 residues. For the CDR3, the DNA is TGTGCCAGCAGCTACAGGCCGAACACTGAAGCTTTCTTT. This gives the protein CASSYRPNTEAFF.

This clonotype showed up many times. The V call is TRBV29-1, the J call TRBJ2-3, with 14 nucleotides matching TRBD2. Germline-derived CDR1 and CDR2 are SQVTM and ANQGSEA. Trimming at V came to 6 bases and at J to 4 bases, leaving 3 bases not matched to a gene. This CDR3 is 14 amino acids long. CDR3 DNA: TGCAGCGTGAGGGGACTAGCGGGAGCAGATACGCAGTATTTT. As protein: CSVRGLAGADTQYF.

On this clonotype itself: An end of the junction differs from the germline gene, which may be a read error. The chain is built from TRBV18 and TRBJ2-7; D possibly corresponds to TRBD1 (6 bases). The CDR3 has 13 residues. The germline gives CDR1 KGHSH, CDR2 LQKENI. CDR3 DNA: TGTGCCAGCTCACAAAAACAGGGTCACGAACAGTACTTC. Protein: CASSQKQGHEQYF.

V and J are TRBV7-8 and TRBJ1-1; no definite D call. The CDR3 runs 14 residues. CDR1 SGHVS and CDR2 FQNEAQ come from the germline V gene. With 10 bases removed from V and 1 base from J, the gap between germline ends came to 16 bases. The CDR3 region is CATALGWGNTEAFF. In nucleotides, the CDR3 is TGTGCCACCGCTCTGGGGTGGGGGAACACTGAAGCTTTCTTT.

This clonotype came up many times. The chain carries TRBV5-5 and TRBJ2-1, with 11 bases identical to TRBD1. Losses at the gene ends were 4 bases for V and 7 bases for J; bases not matched to a gene: 7. CDR3 length: 15 residues. Germline CDR1 is SGHKS and CDR2 is YYEKEE (reference sequence). The CDR3 bases are TGTGCCAGCAGCGGAGGACAGGGGGCAAAAAATGAGCAGTTCTTC. Translating gives CASSGGQGAKNEQFF.

This clonotype was observed at least ten times. The chain uses TRBV5-1 and TRBJ1-6; maybe TRBD1 (6 bases). The V gene lost 0 bases and the J gene lost 5 bases, with 9 bases spanning the gap. This CDR3 contains 15 residues. Germline loops: CDR1 SGHRS, CDR2 YFSETQ. DNA for the CDR3: TGCGCCAGCAGCTTGGGACAGGCTAATAATTCACCCCTCCACTTT. Protein sequence: CASSLGQANNSPLHF.

With respect to this clonotype: Its ends do not fully match the called genes, so a read error is possible. DNA for the CDR3: TGTGCCAGCAGCCAAGATGAACATAACAATGAGCGGTACTTC. It is translated as CASSQDEHNNERYF. This chain links TRBV3-1 with TRBJ2-1; tentative D call: TRBD2 (5 bases). Germline V gene sequence: CDR1 LGHDT, CDR2 YNNKEL (reference sequence). The CDR3 runs 14 residues.